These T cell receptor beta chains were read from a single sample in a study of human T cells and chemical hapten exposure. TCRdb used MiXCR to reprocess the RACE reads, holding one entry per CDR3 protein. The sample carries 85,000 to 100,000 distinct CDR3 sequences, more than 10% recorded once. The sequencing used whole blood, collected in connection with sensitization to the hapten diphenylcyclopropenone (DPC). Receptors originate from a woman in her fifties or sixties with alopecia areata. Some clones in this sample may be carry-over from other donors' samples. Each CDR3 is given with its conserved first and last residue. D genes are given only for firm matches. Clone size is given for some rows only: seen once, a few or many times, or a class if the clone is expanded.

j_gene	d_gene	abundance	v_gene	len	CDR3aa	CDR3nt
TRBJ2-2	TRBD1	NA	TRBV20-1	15	CSARKGQQGTGELFF	TGCAGTGCTAGAAAGGGACAGCAAGGCACCGGGGAGCTGTTTTTT
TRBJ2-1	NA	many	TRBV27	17	CASSPRTGTSSYNEQFF	TGTGCCAGCAGTCCCCGGACCGGAACGAGCTCCTACAATGAGCAGTTCTTC
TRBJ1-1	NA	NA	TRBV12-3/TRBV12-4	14	CASSPHREPVEAFF	TGTGCCAGCAGTCCTCACAGGGAACCAGTTGAAGCTTTCTTT
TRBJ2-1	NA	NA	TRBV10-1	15	CASSDVGAGGDEQFF	TGCGCCAGCAGTGATGTGGGGGCTGGAGGGGATGAGCAGTTCTTC
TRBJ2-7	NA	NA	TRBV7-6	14	CACSLGESSYEQYF	TGTGCCTGCAGCTTAGGTGAAAGCTCCTACGAGCAGTACTTC
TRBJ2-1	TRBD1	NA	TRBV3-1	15	CASSQAGTVGDEQFF	TGTGCCAGCAGCCAAGCAGGGACAGTCGGGGATGAGCAGTTCTTC
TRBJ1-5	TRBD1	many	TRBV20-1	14	CSAAAGTVNQPQHF	TGCAGTGCCGCCGCCGGGACAGTAAATCAGCCCCAGCATTTT
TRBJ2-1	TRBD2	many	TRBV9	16	CASSAGTSGWGDEQFF	TGTGCCAGCAGCGCGGGGACTAGCGGGTGGGGCGATGAGCAGTTCTTC
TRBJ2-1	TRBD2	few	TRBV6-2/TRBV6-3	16	CASSFPGLAGYNEQFF	TGTGCCAGCAGTTTCCCGGGACTAGCTGGCTACAATGAGCAGTTCTTC
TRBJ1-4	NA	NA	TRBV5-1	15	CASSSETPASEKLFF	TGCGCCAGCAGCTCCGAGACCCCGGCTAGTGAAAAACTGTTTTTT